This T cell receptor beta chain was recovered during a study of blood T cell repertoires in COVID-19. TCRdb's copy holds only in-frame clones and misses some; the assay was immunoSEQ multiplex PCR. The repertoire holds 190,000 or so clones, with 94% as singletons. The CDR3 covers 13 residues. Germline lookup yields CDR1 MNHEY and CDR2 SVGAGI. Trimming took 5 bases from V and 6 from J, leaving 13 bases between them. Sequenced sample: peripheral blood. The chain joins TRBV6-5 to TRBJ1-1; D possibly corresponds to TRBD1 (5 bases). The receptor comes from a man younger than 45 with COVID-19, enrolled during active disease. The chain's CDR3 is CASSHPGASEAFF. In nucleotides, the CDR3 is TGTGCCAGCAGTCACCCTGGGGCGTCTGAAGCTTTCTTT.